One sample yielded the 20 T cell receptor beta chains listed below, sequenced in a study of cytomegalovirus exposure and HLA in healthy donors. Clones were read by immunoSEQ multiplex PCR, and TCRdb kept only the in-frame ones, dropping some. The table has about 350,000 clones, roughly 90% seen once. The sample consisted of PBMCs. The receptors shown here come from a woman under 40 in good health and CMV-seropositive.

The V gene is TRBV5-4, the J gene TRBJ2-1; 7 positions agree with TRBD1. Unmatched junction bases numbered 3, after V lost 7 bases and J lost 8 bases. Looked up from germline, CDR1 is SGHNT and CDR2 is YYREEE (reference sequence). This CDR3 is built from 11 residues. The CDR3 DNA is TGTGCCAGCCGGACAGGATATGAGCAGTTCTTC. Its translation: CASRTGYEQFF.

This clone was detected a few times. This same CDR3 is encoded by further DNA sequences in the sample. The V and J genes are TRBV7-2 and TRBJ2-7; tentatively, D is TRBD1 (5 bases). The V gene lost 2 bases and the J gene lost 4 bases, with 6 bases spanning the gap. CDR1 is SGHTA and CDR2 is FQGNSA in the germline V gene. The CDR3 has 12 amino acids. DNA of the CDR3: TGTGCCAGCAGCTTACAGGGATACGAGCAGTACTTC. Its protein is CASSLQGYEQYF.

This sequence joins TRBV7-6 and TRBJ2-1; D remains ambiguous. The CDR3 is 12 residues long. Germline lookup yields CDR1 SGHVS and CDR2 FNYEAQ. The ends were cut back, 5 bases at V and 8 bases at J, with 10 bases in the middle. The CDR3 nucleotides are TGTGCCAGCAGCATGGTAGGCTATGAGCAGTTCTTC. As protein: CASSMVGYEQFF.

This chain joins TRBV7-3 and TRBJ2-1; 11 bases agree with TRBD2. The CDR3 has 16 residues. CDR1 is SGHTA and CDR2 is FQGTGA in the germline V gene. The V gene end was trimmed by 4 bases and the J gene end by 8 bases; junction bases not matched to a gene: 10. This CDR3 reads CASSSTETSGIYEQFF. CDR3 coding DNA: TGTGCCAGCAGCTCGACAGAGACTAGCGGGATCTATGAGCAGTTCTTC.

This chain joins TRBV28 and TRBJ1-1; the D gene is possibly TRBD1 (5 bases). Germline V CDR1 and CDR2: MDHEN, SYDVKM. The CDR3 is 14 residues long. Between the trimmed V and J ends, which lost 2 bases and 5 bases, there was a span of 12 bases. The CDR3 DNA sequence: TGTGCCAGCAGTTTACTGGGGCAGGGAACTGAAGCTTTCTTT. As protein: CASSLLGQGTEAFF.

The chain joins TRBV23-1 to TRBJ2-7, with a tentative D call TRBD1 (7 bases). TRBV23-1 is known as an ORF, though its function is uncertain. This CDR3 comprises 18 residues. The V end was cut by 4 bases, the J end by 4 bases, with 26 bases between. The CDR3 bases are TGCGCCAGCAGTCTGGTCGCGGGGCGGGACAGAAGTTTATACGAGCAGTACTTC. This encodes CASSLVAGRDRSLYEQYF.

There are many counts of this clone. The CDR3 loop reads CASSLNTGTGPYGYTF. In DNA form, the CDR3 reads TGTGCCAGCAGCCTCAACACCGGGACAGGGCCTTATGGCTACACCTTC. The V gene is TRBV7-3, the J gene TRBJ1-2; 9 nucleotides line up with TRBD1. The CDR3 is 16 amino acids. After removal of 5 bases from V and 5 bases from J, the junction contained 12 bases not matched to a gene. The germline CDR1 and CDR2 sequences are SGHTA and FQGTGA.

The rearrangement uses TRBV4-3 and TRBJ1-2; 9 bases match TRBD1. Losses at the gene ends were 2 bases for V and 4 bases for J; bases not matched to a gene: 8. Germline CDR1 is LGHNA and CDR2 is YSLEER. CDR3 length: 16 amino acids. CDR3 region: CASSQTGTGLSYGYTF. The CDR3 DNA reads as TGCGCCAGCAGCCAAACCGGGACAGGGCTGTCCTATGGCTACACCTTC.

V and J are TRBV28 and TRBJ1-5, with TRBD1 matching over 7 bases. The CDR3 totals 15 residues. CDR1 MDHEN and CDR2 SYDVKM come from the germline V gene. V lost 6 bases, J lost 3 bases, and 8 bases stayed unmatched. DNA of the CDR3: TGTGCCAGCAGGTCGACAGGGCATTTCAATCAGCCCCAGCATTTT. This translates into CASRSTGHFNQPQHF.

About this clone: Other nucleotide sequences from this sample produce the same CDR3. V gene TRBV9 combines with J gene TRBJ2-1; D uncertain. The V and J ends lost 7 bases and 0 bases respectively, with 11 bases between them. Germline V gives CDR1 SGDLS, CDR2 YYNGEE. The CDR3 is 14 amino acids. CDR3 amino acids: CASQPGSSYNEQFF. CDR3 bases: TGTGCCAGCCAACCGGGTAGCTCCTACAATGAGCAGTTCTTC.

In nucleotides, the CDR3 is TGTGCCAGCAGCACCTCCGGGACTAGCGGGAGATTCGCCTACGAGCAGTACTTC. It encodes CASSTSGTSGRFAYEQYF. This chain joins TRBV7-9 and TRBJ2-7; 14 nucleotides align to TRBD2. The CDR3 has 18 residues. CDR1 and CDR2 from the germline V gene are SEHNR and FQNEAQ (reference sequence). Trimming took 5 bases from V and 2 from J; bases not matched to a gene: 11.

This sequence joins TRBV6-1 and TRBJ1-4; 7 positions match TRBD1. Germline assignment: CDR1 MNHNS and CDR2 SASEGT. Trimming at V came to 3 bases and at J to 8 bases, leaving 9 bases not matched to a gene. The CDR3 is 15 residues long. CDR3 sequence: CASSDRGGVGEKLFF. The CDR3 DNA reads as TGTGCCAGCAGTGATAGAGGGGGCGTCGGGGAAAAACTGTTTTTT.

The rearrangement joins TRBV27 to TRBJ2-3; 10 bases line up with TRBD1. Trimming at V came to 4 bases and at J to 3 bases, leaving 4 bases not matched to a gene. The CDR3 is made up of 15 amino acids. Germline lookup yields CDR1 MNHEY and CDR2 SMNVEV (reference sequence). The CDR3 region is CASSSSGQGTDTQYF. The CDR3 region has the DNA TGTGCCAGCAGTTCCTCGGGACAGGGGACAGATACGCAGTATTTT.

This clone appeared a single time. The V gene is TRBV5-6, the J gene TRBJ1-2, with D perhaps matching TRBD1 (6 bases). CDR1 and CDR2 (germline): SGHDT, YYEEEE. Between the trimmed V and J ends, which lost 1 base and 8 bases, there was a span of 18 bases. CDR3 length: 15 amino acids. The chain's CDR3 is CASSLQGRGPGGYTF. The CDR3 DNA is TGTGCCAGCAGCTTGCAGGGGCGCGGTCCGGGCGGCTACACCTTC.

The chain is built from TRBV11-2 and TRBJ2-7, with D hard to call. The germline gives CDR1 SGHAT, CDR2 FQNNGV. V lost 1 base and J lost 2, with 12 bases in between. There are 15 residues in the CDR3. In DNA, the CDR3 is TGTGCCAGCAGCTTAGCCGGCGGCCAGACCTACGAGCAGTACTTC. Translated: CASSLAGGQTYEQYF.

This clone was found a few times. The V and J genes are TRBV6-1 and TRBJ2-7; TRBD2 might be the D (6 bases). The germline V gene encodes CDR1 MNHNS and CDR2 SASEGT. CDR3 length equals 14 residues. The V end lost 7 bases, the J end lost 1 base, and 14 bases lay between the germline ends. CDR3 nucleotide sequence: TGTGCCAGCACCCCGGCGGGGCGGTCCTACGAGCAGTACTTC. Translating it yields CASTPAGRSYEQYF.

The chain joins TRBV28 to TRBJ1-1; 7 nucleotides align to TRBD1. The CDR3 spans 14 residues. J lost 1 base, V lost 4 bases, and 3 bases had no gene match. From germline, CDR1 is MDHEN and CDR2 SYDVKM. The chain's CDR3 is CASSYNRGNTEAFF. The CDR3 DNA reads TGTGCCAGCAGTTACAACAGGGGGAACACTGAAGCTTTCTTT.

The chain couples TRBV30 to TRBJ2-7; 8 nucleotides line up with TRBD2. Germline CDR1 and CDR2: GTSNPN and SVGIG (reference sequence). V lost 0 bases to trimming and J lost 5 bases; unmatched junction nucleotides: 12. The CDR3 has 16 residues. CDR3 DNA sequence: TGTGCCTGGAGTGTACGGGAGGGACTAGAGGTCGACGAGCAGTACTTC. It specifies CAWSVREGLEVDEQYF.

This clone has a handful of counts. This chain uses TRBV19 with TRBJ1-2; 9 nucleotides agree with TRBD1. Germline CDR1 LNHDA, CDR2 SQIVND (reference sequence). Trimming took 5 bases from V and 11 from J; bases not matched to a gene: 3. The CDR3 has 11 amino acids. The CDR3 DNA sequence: TGTGCCAGTAGTTTCGGGACAGGGTACACCTTC. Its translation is CASSFGTGYTF.

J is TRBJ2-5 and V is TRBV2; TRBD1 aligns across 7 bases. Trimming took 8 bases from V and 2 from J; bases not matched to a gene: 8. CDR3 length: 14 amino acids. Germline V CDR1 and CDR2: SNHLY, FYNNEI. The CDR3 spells CASEDRVRQETQYF. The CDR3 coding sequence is TGTGCCAGCGAAGACAGGGTCCGTCAAGAGACCCAGTACTTC.